This TCR beta chain was retrieved from a study of cytomegalovirus exposure and HLA in healthy donors. Findings of the study overall: Analysis was performed later, and it showed HLA-associated TCR beta chains to be more clonally expanded than equally common others. Overall, approximately 150 TCR beta chains were annotated as cytomegalovirus-associated. A later look showed TCR association rates differing by HLA locus, highest for DRB1 and lowest for HLA-C. Presence/absence comparisons presumed near-even sequencing depth among donors.

Primers for the PCR totalled 60 Vbeta and 13 Jbeta. TCRdb's copy holds only in-frame clones and misses some; the assay was immunoSEQ multiplex PCR. The table for this sample gives under 70,000 clones. In the case of this clone: No antigen is known for it.

The CDR3 is 16 amino acids. V dropped 0 bases and J dropped 7; count of bases not matched to a gene: 10. Germline CDR1 and CDR2: SGHRS and YFSETQ. The sequence was collected from a woman in her twenties or thirties in good health and CMV-seropositive. The J gene is TRBJ2-7, the V gene TRBV5-1, with TRBD1 matching 10 bases. Sequencing input: PBMCs. The CDR3 bases are TGCGCCAGCAGCTTGGCCGGGACAGGGGTAATTCGGGAGCAGTACTTC. Translating it yields CASSLAGTGVIREQYF.